This TCR beta chain comes out of a study of blood T cell repertoires in COVID-19. Clones were read by immunoSEQ multiplex PCR, and TCRdb kept only the in-frame ones, dropping some. In the table there are about 400,000 clones, about 90% of which are singletons. The CDR3 loop spans 14 amino acids. Trimming shortened V by 0 bases and J by 2 bases, and 7 bases separated the two germline ends. CDR1 is LGHNA, CDR2 YNFKEQ, per germline. The sequenced material came from PBMCs or T cells enriched from blood (not recorded which). V usage is TRBV4-2 and J usage is TRBJ1-1, with a weak D call TRBD1 (5 bases). The sequence was collected from a woman aged 25 to 39 who had recovered from COVID-19. This CDR3 reads CASSQDQGNTEAFF. The CDR3 DNA is TGTGCCAGCAGCCAAGATCAGGGTAACACTGAAGCTTTCTTT.